This is a list of T cell receptor beta chains from one sample in a study of CD8+CD57+ T cells in acquired aplastic anemia. TCRdb recomputed calls from the reads with MiXCR, one row per CDR3 protein. The sample records approximately 190,000 distinct CDR3 sequences, 48% being singletons. The sequencing sample was made of sorted CD4+, CD8+, or CD8+CD57+ T cells (not recorded which) from PBMCs. These receptors were obtained from a human donor with aplastic anemia. Each CDR3 is given with its conserved first and last residue. The order of the fields is V gene, D gene, clone size, J gene, CDR3 DNA, CDR3 protein. D genes are given only for firm matches. For some rows the clone size is stated as once, few or many, or as a class when expanded; others skip it.

TRBV7-9,NA,NA,TRBJ1-2,TGTGCCAGCAGCTTAGCGGACGGCAACTATGGCTACACCTTC,CASSLADGNYGYTF
TRBV6-1,TRBD1,few,TRBJ1-4,TGTGCCAGCAGTGAAAGACAGGGGGCTAATGAAAAACTGTTTTTT,CASSERQGANEKLFF
TRBV27,NA,many,TRBJ1-1,TGTGCCAGCAGTTCCCTAGCGCGTGGGATTGAAGCTTTCTTT,CASSSLARGIEAFF
TRBV7-2,TRBD1,NA,TRBJ1-6,TGTGCCAGCAGCTTAGCAGGGAGGACAGGGCTTTCACCCCTCCACTTT,CASSLAGRTGLSPLHF
TRBV2,TRBD1,few,TRBJ1-1,TGTGCCAGCAGTGAATCGAGACAGGGGGGGACTGAAGCTTTCTTT,CASSESRQGGTEAFF
TRBV7-2,NA,NA,TRBJ2-5,TGTGCCAGCAGCCGCAGAGGGGAAGGAGAGACCCAGTACTTC,CASSRRGEGETQYF
TRBV19,TRBD1,many,TRBJ1-5,TGTGCCGGTTGGGACAGGGTGAGCAATCAGCCCCAGCATTTT,CAGWDRVSNQPQHF
TRBV15,NA,NA,TRBJ1-1,TGTGCCACCAGCAACCCGGGAGGGGGCACTGAAGCTTTCTTT,CATSNPGGGTEAFF
TRBV10-1,NA,NA,TRBJ2-3,TGCGCCAGCAGTGCGGCGCGGAGCCTAGATACGCAGTATTTT,CASSAARSLDTQYF
TRBV25-1,NA,NA,TRBJ2-3,TGTGCCAGCAGACCAGTAGGCCGTAGCATCACAGATACGCAGTATTTT,CASRPVGRSITDTQYF
TRBV3-1,NA,NA,TRBJ2-7,TGTGCCAGCAGCGAATCAGGAAGGCCCTCCTACGAGCAGTACTTC,CASSESGRPSYEQYF
TRBV24-1,TRBD1,many,TRBJ1-1,TGTGCCACCACCCGGGGGACAGGGGAAGCTTTCTTT,CATTRGTGEAFF
TRBV25-1,NA,many,TRBJ2-2,TGTGCCAGCAGTGAATCCCCACAAGGAGGCACCGGGGAGCTGTTTTTT,CASSESPQGGTGELFF
TRBV3-1,NA,few,TRBJ2-2,TGTGCCAGCAGTCCGACCGGTGGGGAGCTGTTTTTT,CASSPTGGELFF
TRBV25-1,NA,NA,TRBJ2-7,TGTGCCAGCAGTGCCGGTAGGGCTAGTATTGAGCAGTACTTC,CASSAGRASIEQYF